Here is one TCR beta chain with its context. Some clones are missing from TCRdb's copy, which holds only in-frame ones; the method was immunoSEQ multiplex PCR. Of about 160,000 clones in the sample, roughly four fifths were seen once. Germline V gene lookup returns CDR1 SGHRS and CDR2 YFSETQ. Trimming removed 5 bases at V and 7 bases at J, with 18 bases between. This CDR3 is 14 amino acids long. The data derive from a study of blood T cell repertoires in COVID-19. Overall study: The samples span acute and convalescent COVID-19 from the United States, Italy and Spain. Sample material is recorded as cDNA or gDNA derived from T cells, B-cell-depleted T cells, or PBMCs.

This receptor was taken from a woman older than 75 with acute or convalescent COVID-19. The chain uses TRBV5-1 and TRBJ1-1, with D unresolved. Sequenced input: peripheral blood. CDR3 nucleotide sequence: TGCGCCAGCAGGTCCTCGCCGGTTTCAGGTGAAGCTTTCTTT. This gives the protein CASRSSPVSGEAFF.